Shown below are 25 T cell receptor beta chains from a single sample sequenced in a study of blood T cell repertoires in COVID-19. The table came from immunoSEQ multiplex PCR; TCRdb's copy has only in-frame clones and leaves some out. Of 300,000 to 450,000 clones listed, around 89% are singletons. Source material: peripheral blood. Receptor source: a woman aged 30 to 39 with COVID-19, enrolled during active disease.

This rearrangement joins TRBV29-1 to TRBJ2-7, with D tentatively TRBD2 (5 bases). The CDR3 sequence is 12 residues long. V lost 4 bases and J 5 bases, leaving 12 bases between the germline ends. Germline loops: CDR1 SQVTM, CDR2 ANQGSEA. The CDR3 coding sequence is TGCAGCGTTGCGAGGGTGTGGGACGAGCAGTACTTC. This codes for CSVARVWDEQYF.

The CDR3: CAWRTRLTSGNTIYF. CDR3 nucleotides: TGTGCCTGGAGGACGAGACTGACCTCTGGAAACACCATATATTTT. The chain is built from TRBV30 and TRBJ1-3; D is ambiguous. Trimming took off 3 bases at V and 0 bases at J, with 12 bases between the two ends. CDR1 is GTSNPN, CDR2 SVGIG, per germline (reference sequence). The CDR3 runs to 15 residues.

This clone has a single count. The genes are TRBV6-2 or TRBV6-3 and TRBJ2-3, with TRBD1 identical over 11 bases. The CDR3 totals 17 residues. The germline V gene has CDR1 MNHEY and CDR2 SVGEGT. Trimming removed 6 bases from V and 5 bases from J; junction bases left unmatched: 13. The CDR3 region is CASSPPAGTGGIDTQYF. DNA of the CDR3: TGTGCCAGCAGCCCTCCCGCCGGGACAGGGGGAATAGATACGCAGTATTTT.

The genes are TRBV7-2 and TRBJ2-1, with 10 bases aligning to TRBD2. Germline V gives CDR1 SGHTA, CDR2 FQGNSA. The CDR3 is 17 amino acids. V gave up 1 base and J gave up 4 bases; unmatched junction bases: 7. CDR3 sequence reads: CASSLGPSGGLYNEQFF. DNA for the CDR3: TGTGCCAGCAGCTTAGGGCCTAGCGGGGGTCTTTACAATGAGCAGTTCTTC.

This clone was detected only a few times. The chain links TRBV30 to TRBJ1-3; 8 bases match TRBD1. J lost 4 bases, V lost 4 bases, and 9 bases had no gene match. Germline V gene sequence: CDR1 GTSNPN, CDR2 SVGIG (reference sequence). The length of the CDR3 is 15 residues. CDR3 residues: CAWMDRVKSGNTIYF. CDR3 bases: TGTGCCTGGATGGACAGGGTAAAATCGGGAAACACCATATATTTT.

The genes are TRBV5-1 and TRBJ1-1; D remains unclear. The germline gives CDR1 SGHRS, CDR2 YFSETQ. The V end lost 5 bases, the J end lost 1 base, and 9 bases lay between the germline ends. The CDR3 runs to 13 residues. The CDR3 bases are TGCGCCAGCAGGGCAAGTGAGAACACTGAAGCTTTCTTT. Protein sequence: CASRASENTEAFF.

In this sample, this clone turned up once. This chain connects TRBV27 to TRBJ1-6, with 8 bases that match TRBD1. Germline V CDR1 and CDR2: MNHEY, SMNVEV (reference sequence). This CDR3 has 14 amino acids. Losses at the gene ends were 8 bases for V and 7 bases for J; bases not matched to a gene: 7. The CDR3 spells CASLGQGWNSPLHF. CDR3 sequence (DNA): TGTGCCAGCCTCGGACAGGGCTGGAATTCACCCCTCCACTTT.

V gene TRBV29-1 combines with J gene TRBJ2-1, with 14 bases matching TRBD2. The V gene's germline CDR1 is SQVTM and CDR2 ANQGSEA. This CDR3 region has 15 residues. Losses at the gene ends were 6 bases for V and 9 bases for J; bases not matched to a gene: 10. CDR3 nucleotide sequence: TGCAGCGTGATGACTAGCGGGGGGGCGGTGGGTGAGCAGTTCTTC. It codes for CSVMTSGGAVGEQFF.

CDR3 loop: CASSSSGNANTGELFF. The CDR3 DNA is TGCGCCAGCAGCTCGTCGGGGAACGCGAACACCGGGGAGCTGTTTTTT. The rearrangement uses TRBV5-1 and TRBJ2-2; possibly TRBD2 for D (5 bases). CDR1 and CDR2 (germline): SGHRS, YFSETQ. The CDR3 consists of 16 residues. Trimming took 3 bases from V and 0 from J, leaving 12 bases between them.

The rearrangement joins TRBV7-8 to TRBJ1-1, with D maybe TRBD1 (5 bases). CDR1 is SGHVS, CDR2 FQNEAQ, per germline. Trimming took off 2 bases at V and 1 base at J, with 5 bases between the two ends. The CDR3 has 13 amino acids. The CDR3 DNA sequence: TGTGCCAGCAGCTTACAGGGGAACACTGAAGCTTTCTTT. It encodes CASSLQGNTEAFF. The variable domain in full, completed from reference TRBV7-8 and TRBJ1-1, reads GAGVSQSPRYKVAKRGQDVALRCDPISGHVSLFWYQQALGQGPEFLTYFQNEAQLDKSGLPSDRFFAERPEGSVSTLKIQRTQQEDSAVYLCASSLQGNTEAFFGQGTRLTVV.

This chain uses TRBV7-2 with TRBJ1-2, with 8 bases matching TRBD1. The CDR3 totals 15 residues. The V gene end was trimmed by 5 bases and the J gene end by 4 bases; junction bases not matched to a gene: 9. The V gene's germline CDR1 is SGHTA and CDR2 FQGNSA. This CDR3 is CASSPAGGKGYGYTF. CDR3 nucleotide sequence: TGTGCCAGCAGCCCAGCAGGGGGCAAAGGCTATGGCTACACCTTC.

This clone was recorded once. The chain has TRBV19 and TRBJ2-2; D might be TRBD1 (6 bases). V lost 3 bases, J lost 5 bases, and 16 bases lay in between. The CDR3 totals 16 residues. Germline V CDR1 and CDR2: LNHDA, SQIVND (reference sequence). CDR3 DNA sequence: TGTGCCAGTAGTATTTCCGAGGCCCAGGGGACCGGGGAGCTGTTTTTT. Protein: CASSISEAQGTGELFF. Together with reference TRBV19 and TRBJ2-2, the CDR3 gives the full variable domain: DGGITQSPKYLFRKEGQNVTLSCEQNLNHDAMYWYRQDPGQGLRLIYYSQIVNDFQKGDIAEGYSVSREKKESFPLTVTSAQKNPTAFYLCASSISEAQGTGELFFGEGSRLTVL.

This chain links TRBV7-9 with TRBJ2-3; D may be TRBD2 (6 bases). V was clipped by 4 bases and J by 4 bases, with 15 bases between them. Germline CDR1 SEHNR, CDR2 FQNEAQ (reference sequence). The CDR3 runs 15 residues. The CDR3 here is CASSSLSSSADTQYF. The CDR3 bases are TGTGCCAGCAGCTCTCTCTCTTCTAGCGCAGATACGCAGTATTTT.

The chain employs TRBV5-1 and TRBJ1-5; D unresolved. The germline V gene encodes CDR1 SGHRS and CDR2 YFSETQ. This CDR3 is 15 amino acids long. Between the trimmed V and J ends, which lost 0 bases and 1 base, there was a span of 8 bases. The CDR3 loop reads CASSLGTVSNQPQHF. CDR3 DNA: TGCGCCAGCAGCTTGGGAACAGTAAGCAATCAGCCCCAGCATTTT. Full variable domain (missing parts from reference TRBV5-1 and TRBJ1-5): KAGVTQTPRYLIKTRGQQVTLSCSPISGHRSVSWYQQTPGQGLQFLFEYFSETQRNKGNFPGRFSGRQFSNSRSEMNVSTLELGDSALYLCASSLGTVSNQPQHFGDGTRLSIL.

This chain connects TRBV14 to TRBJ2-2, with 9 bases fitting TRBD1. Germline V CDR1 and CDR2: SGHDN, FVKESK. V lost 3 bases and J lost 3; bases outside the gene matches: 2. This CDR3 region has 15 residues. CDR3 loop: CASSQGQGYTGELFF. CDR3 coding DNA: TGTGCCAGCAGCCAGGGACAGGGCTACACCGGGGAGCTGTTTTTT.

V and J are TRBV5-1 and TRBJ2-1; maybe TRBD2 (5 bases). This CDR3 has 15 residues. The V end lost 0 bases, the J end lost 3 bases, and 10 bases lay between the germline ends. CDR1 is SGHRS and CDR2 is YFSETQ in the germline V gene. CDR3 sequence: CASSLERRGYNEQFF. CDR3 in DNA: TGCGCCAGCAGCTTGGAGCGACGGGGCTACAATGAGCAGTTCTTC.

The V and J genes are TRBV5-4 and TRBJ1-6; 11 bases are a match to TRBD1. Germline CDR1 reads SGHNT; CDR2 reads YYREEE (reference sequence). This CDR3 has 15 residues. Trimming removed 4 bases from V and 9 bases from J; junction bases left unmatched: 6. The CDR3 nucleotides read TGTGCCAGCAGCAACGGACAGGGGGCGCGTTCACCCCTCCACTTT. Its protein product is CASSNGQGARSPLHF.

The chain recombines TRBV12-5 with TRBJ1-2; no reliable D call. V shed 2 bases and J shed 1 base, with 17 bases lying between them. The CDR3 runs to 17 residues. Germline CDR1 LGHNT, CDR2 FRNRAP. CDR3 DNA sequence: TGTGCTAGTGGTTTGAGGCCGCTAGGCCGGAATAACTATGGCTACACCTTC. Translation gives CASGLRPLGRNNYGYTF.

This clone was recorded only once. The CDR3 DNA reads as TGTGCCAGCAGTGATTCGGGACAGGGCGATCAGCCCCAGCATTTT. This codes for CASSDSGQGDQPQHF. This sequence joins TRBV6-1 and TRBJ1-5, with TRBD1 matching over 9 bases. J was trimmed by 5 bases and V by 3 bases; bases with no gene match: 5. The germline V gene encodes CDR1 MNHNS and CDR2 SASEGT. The length of the CDR3 is 15 residues.

The genes are TRBV19 and TRBJ2-1; the D gene is possibly TRBD2 (7 bases). The ends were cut back, 3 bases at V and 0 bases at J, with 15 bases in the middle. Germline V gives CDR1 LNHDA, CDR2 SQIVND (reference sequence). CDR3 size: 17 residues. CDR3 residues: CASSIGRGQSSYNEQFF. CDR3 nucleotide sequence: TGTGCCAGTAGTATTGGGCGGGGGCAAAGCTCCTACAATGAGCAGTTCTTC.

The genes are TRBV7-9 and TRBJ2-1; the match to TRBD1 covers 8 bases. In germline, CDR1 is SEHNR, CDR2 FQNEAQ (reference sequence). Trimming took 0 bases from V and 5 from J; bases not matched to a gene: 12. The CDR3 loop spans 18 amino acids. This chain's CDR3 is CASSLALLDRVFDNEQFF. The DNA of the CDR3 is TGTGCCAGCAGCTTAGCCCTCTTGGACAGGGTATTCGACAATGAGCAGTTCTTC.

The chain combines TRBV4-3 with TRBJ2-7; D perhaps matches TRBD1 (6 bases). The germline V and J ends were trimmed by 0 bases and 5 bases, with 14 bases remaining between them. Germline CDR1 LGHNA, CDR2 YSLEER. The CDR3 runs 15 residues. CDR3 nucleotide sequence: TGCGCCAGCAGCCAAGATTTAGGGGGTGTCGACGAGCAGTACTTC. Amino acids: CASSQDLGGVDEQYF.

The chain recombines TRBV28 with TRBJ2-7; TRBD1 is a possible D gene (5 bases). Germline-derived CDR1 and CDR2 are MDHEN and SYDVKM. The CDR3 has 16 residues. V was pared by 3 bases and J by 7 bases, with 22 bases between. The DNA of the CDR3 is TGTGCCAGCAGTTTGGCGCGAGCAGGGCCGAGTTTGGAGCAGTACGTC. This codes for CASSLARAGPSLEQYV.

The chain couples TRBV10-1 to TRBJ1-2, with TRBD1 matching 10 bases. The V gene's germline CDR1 is WNHNN and CDR2 SYGVQD (reference sequence). The CDR3 length is 16 residues. Losses at the gene ends were 4 bases for V and 4 bases for J; bases not matched to a gene: 9. The CDR3 loop is CASSGLLDRGSYGYTF. For the CDR3, the DNA is TGCGCCAGCAGTGGGCTCCTGGACAGGGGGTCCTATGGCTACACCTTC.

V usage is TRBV29-1 and J usage is TRBJ2-3; the D gene is possibly TRBD2 (6 bases). V lost 1 base, J lost 7 bases, and 15 bases lay in between. Germline V gene data show CDR1 as SQVTM and CDR2 as ANQGSEA. The CDR3 spans 14 residues. This chain's CDR3 is CSVEGGALPNTQYF. The CDR3 DNA sequence: TGCAGCGTTGAAGGCGGGGCCTTACCAAATACGCAGTATTTT.